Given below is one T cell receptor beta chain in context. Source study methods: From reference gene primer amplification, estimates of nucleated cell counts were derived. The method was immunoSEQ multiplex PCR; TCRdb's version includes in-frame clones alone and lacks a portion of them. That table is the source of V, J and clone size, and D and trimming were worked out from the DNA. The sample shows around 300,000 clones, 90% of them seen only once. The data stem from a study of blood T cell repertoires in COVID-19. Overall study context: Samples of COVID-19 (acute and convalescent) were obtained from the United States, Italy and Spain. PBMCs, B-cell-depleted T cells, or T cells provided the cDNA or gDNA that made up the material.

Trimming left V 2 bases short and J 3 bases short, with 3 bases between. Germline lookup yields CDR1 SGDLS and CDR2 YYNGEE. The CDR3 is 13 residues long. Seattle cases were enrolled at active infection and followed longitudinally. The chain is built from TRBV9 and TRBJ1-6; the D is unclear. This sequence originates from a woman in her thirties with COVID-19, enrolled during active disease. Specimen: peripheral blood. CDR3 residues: CASSVLYNSPLHF. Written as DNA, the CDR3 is TGTGCCAGCAGCGTTCTCTATAATTCACCCCTCCACTTT.